This T cell receptor (beta chain) emerged from a study of cytomegalovirus exposure and HLA in healthy donors. Findings and caveats of the study: Fewer than 200 TCR beta chains were listed as cytomegalovirus-associated. In vitro assays verified that three CMV-associated chains recognized CMV antigens specifically.

Vbeta (60) and Jbeta (13) primers were used in the PCR. Here immunoSEQ multiplex PCR was the method, and the copy in TCRdb shows in-frame clones only, minus some. The sample has around 140,000 clones; around 80% are singletons. Points on this clone: Its target is unknown.

Trimming shortened V by 7 bases and J by 0 bases, and 12 bases separated the two germline ends. The CDR3 is 14 residues long. CDR1 is SEHNR and CDR2 is FQNEAQ in the germline V gene (reference sequence). Specimen: PBMCs. The chain recombines TRBV7-9 with TRBJ1-1; D unclear. The sequence was collected from a man younger than 35 in good health and CMV-seropositive. The CDR3 loop is CASTSVGLNTEAFF. The CDR3 nucleotides are TGTGCCAGCACCTCCGTCGGTTTGAACACTGAAGCTTTCTTT.